Shown below are 25 T cell receptor beta chains from a single sample sequenced in a study of blood T cell repertoires in COVID-19. Measured with immunoSEQ multiplex PCR; TCRdb has only the in-frame clones, and not every one. The sample yields over 85,000 clones, around four fifths seen once. The sequenced sample consisted of peripheral blood. The receptors shown here come from a human donor in a cohort sampled during active COVID-19.

The chain uses TRBV9 and TRBJ2-1; 8 bases agree with TRBD1. Germline V gene sequence: CDR1 SGDLS, CDR2 YYNGEE. CDR3 length: 15 residues. J gave up 3 bases and V 2 bases, and 4 bases lay outside the gene matches. CDR3 sequence (DNA): TGTGCCAGCAGCGTTTCAGGGGGCTACTACAATGAGCAGTTCTTC. Translation: CASSVSGGYYNEQFF.

The V call is TRBV5-6, the J call TRBJ1-2, with 7 bases identical to TRBD1. V lost 5 bases and J lost 6; bases outside the gene matches: 13. Germline values: CDR1 SGHDT, CDR2 YYEEEE. The CDR3 length is 15 residues. CDR3 sequence: CASSLTGQWGDGYTF. CDR3 nucleotide sequence: TGTGCCAGCAGTCTTACGGGACAGTGGGGCGATGGCTACACCTTC.

Only one count was recorded for this clone. This chain uses TRBV7-2 with TRBJ2-2; no firm D call. CDR3 length: 14 amino acids. In germline, CDR1 is SGHTA, CDR2 FQGNSA. V was trimmed by 1 base and J by 1 base, leaving 4 bases between them. This CDR3 is CASSLGVNTGELFF. In DNA, the CDR3 is TGTGCCAGCAGCTTAGGAGTGAACACCGGGGAGCTGTTTTTT.

The chain carries TRBV19 and TRBJ1-4; tentatively, D is TRBD1 (5 bases). The CDR3 spans 15 residues. Germline CDR1 and CDR2: LNHDA and SQIVND (reference sequence). The ends were cut back, 0 bases at V and 4 bases at J, with 9 bases in the middle. In DNA, the CDR3 is TGTGCCAGTAGTATAGACAGGGTTAATAATGAAAAACTGTTTTTT. It translates to CASSIDRVNNEKLFF.

This chain links TRBV5-4 with TRBJ1-5, with TRBD1 as a possible D gene (6 bases). From germline, CDR1 is SGHNT and CDR2 YYREEE (reference sequence). Trimming took 4 bases from V and 2 from J, leaving 19 bases between them. The CDR3 totals 17 residues. CDR3 DNA: TGTGCCAGCAGCCGAACACAGGGACGTAGCCGCAATCAGCCCCAGCATTTT. Translating it yields CASSRTQGRSRNQPQHF.

Only a few counts were recorded for this clone. The J gene is TRBJ1-1, the V gene TRBV4-3; 7 nucleotides match TRBD1. V lost 0 bases, J lost 1 base, and 2 bases stayed unmatched. Germline V CDR1 and CDR2: LGHNA, YSLEER. CDR3 length equals 15 residues. CDR3 loop: CASSQDKGANTEAFF. The CDR3 nucleotides are TGCGCCAGCAGCCAAGACAAGGGGGCGAACACTGAAGCTTTCTTT.

V and J are TRBV5-1 and TRBJ2-1; 9 nucleotides line up with TRBD1. CDR3 length equals 16 residues. V gave up 3 bases and J gave up 3 bases; unmatched junction bases: 7. The germline CDR1 and CDR2 sequences are SGHRS and YFSETQ. The CDR3 region has the DNA TGCGCCAGCAGCTCCACCGGGACAGGGAACTACAATGAGCAGTTCTTC. This encodes CASSSTGTGNYNEQFF.

CDR3 amino acids: CASFNLAGAADTQYF. CDR3 sequence (DNA): TGTGCCAGCTTTAATCTGGCGGGGGCCGCAGATACGCAGTATTTT. The genes are TRBV28 and TRBJ2-3; the D gene is possibly TRBD2 (7 bases). Germline assignment: CDR1 MDHEN and CDR2 SYDVKM. With 8 bases removed from V and 4 bases from J, the gap between germline ends came to 19 bases. This CDR3 is 15 amino acids long.

The V call is TRBV18, the J call TRBJ1-4, with 9 positions matching TRBD1. CDR3 length equals 14 residues. Germline CDR1 reads KGHSH; CDR2 reads LQKENI. V shed 5 bases and J 7 bases; nucleotides not matched to a gene: 5. CDR3: CASSADRGGEKLFF. The CDR3 DNA reads TGTGCCAGCTCAGCGGACAGGGGTGGTGAAAAACTGTTTTTT.

This clone is a singleton in its sample. The CDR3 loop reads CASARQGNGNTIYF. The CDR3 region has the DNA TGTGCCAGCGCAAGACAGGGAAATGGAAACACCATATATTTT. This chain uses TRBV3-1 (or the pseudogene TRBV3-2) with TRBJ1-3; 7 bases are a match to TRBD1. Germline loops: CDR1 LGHDT, CDR2 YNNKEL (reference sequence). V dropped 8 bases and J dropped 3; count of bases not matched to a gene: 7. The CDR3 contains 14 residues.

In this sample, this clone turned up once. The V gene is TRBV24-1, the J gene TRBJ1-2; possibly TRBD1 for D (6 bases). Germline CDR1 KGHDR, CDR2 SFDVKD. The ends were cut back, 5 bases at V and 4 bases at J, with 19 bases in the middle. The CDR3 is 16 amino acids. The CDR3 spells CATSVWAGQIFYGYTF. The CDR3 DNA is TGTGCCACCAGTGTTTGGGCAGGACAGATCTTCTATGGCTACACCTTC.

This sequence joins TRBV6-2 or TRBV6-3 and TRBJ1-2; a weak D match, TRBD1 (5 bases). CDR3 length: 16 amino acids. The germline V gene encodes CDR1 MNHEY and CDR2 SVGEGT. V was trimmed by 0 bases and J by 5 bases, leaving 16 bases between them. The CDR3 spells CASSYSLDSFGYGYTF. CDR3 DNA sequence: TGTGCCAGCAGTTACTCGCTCGACAGTTTCGGGTATGGCTACACCTTC.

The gene calls are TRBV27 and TRBJ2-5; 10 bases are a match to TRBD1. After removal of 1 base from V and 4 bases from J, the junction contained 6 bases not matched to a gene. The CDR3 runs to 16 residues. Germline CDR1 and CDR2: MNHEY and SMNVEV (reference sequence). CDR3 residues: CASSLLGTGVAETQYF. The CDR3, as DNA: TGTGCCAGCAGTTTATTAGGGACAGGGGTGGCAGAGACCCAGTACTTC.

The CDR3 sequence is CASSQRRGSYNEQFF. DNA of the CDR3: TGTGCCAGCAGCCAACGGAGGGGCTCCTACAATGAGCAGTTCTTC. The J gene is TRBJ2-1, the V gene TRBV3-1 (or the pseudogene TRBV3-2); TRBD2 is a possible D gene (6 bases). V was pared by 2 bases and J by 0 bases, with 8 bases between. The CDR3 spans 15 residues. CDR1 and CDR2 from the germline V gene are LGHDT and YNNKEL (reference sequence).

The chain combines TRBV6-2 or TRBV6-3 with TRBJ1-6; D might be TRBD1 (5 bases). Germline V lookup: CDR1 MNHEY, CDR2 SVGEGT. Trimming left V 0 bases short and J 9 bases short, with 9 bases between. This CDR3 comprises 14 residues. The CDR3 here is CASSYSGRISPLHF. As DNA, the CDR3 is TGTGCCAGCAGTTACTCGGGGCGGATTTCACCCCTCCACTTT.

The V call is TRBV18, the J call TRBJ1-1; no firm D call. From germline, CDR1 is KGHSH and CDR2 LQKENI. This CDR3 region has 13 residues. The V end lost 3 bases, the J end lost 7 bases, and 12 bases lay between the germline ends. CDR3 sequence reads: CASSPGGWGEAFF. The CDR3 DNA follows: TGTGCCAGCTCACCCGGCGGGTGGGGTGAAGCTTTCTTT.

This clone was seen more than once but under ten times. This CDR3 reads CASSLTGLKGNQPQHF. The CDR3 DNA is TGTGCCAGCAGTTTGACGGGGTTGAAGGGCAATCAGCCCCAGCATTTT. The V call is TRBV6-6, the J call TRBJ1-5; no firm D call. The CDR3 totals 16 residues. The germline CDR1 and CDR2 sequences are MNHNY and SVGAGI (reference sequence). V was cut by 4 bases and J by 2 bases, with 15 bases left in between.

This clone was detected once. The chain uses TRBV30 and TRBJ2-5; D not resolved. CDR3 length equals 11 residues. Trimming stripped 5 bases from V and 0 bases from J, with 4 bases between. Germline values: CDR1 GTSNPN, CDR2 SVGIG (reference sequence). CDR3 in DNA: TGTGCCTGGGACAACCAAGAGACCCAGTACTTC. Its protein is CAWDNQETQYF.

This chain connects TRBV15 to TRBJ1-1; D is unresolved. CDR1 is LNHNV, CDR2 YYDKDF, per germline (reference sequence). The V end was cut by 0 bases, the J end by 2 bases, with 13 bases between. This CDR3 contains 16 residues. CDR3 in DNA: TGTGCCACCAGCAGAGATCAAAGGGAGTACAACACTGAAGCTTTCTTT. This codes for CATSRDQREYNTEAFF.

The chain combines TRBV28 with TRBJ1-1; D possibly corresponds to TRBD1 (6 bases). The germline V and J ends were trimmed by 7 bases and 0 bases, with 15 bases remaining between them. The CDR3 consists of 15 residues. Germline CDR1 and CDR2: MDHEN and SYDVKM. CDR3 region: CASIRTDFMNTEAFF. The CDR3 nucleotides are TGTGCCAGCATTAGGACAGATTTTATGAACACTGAAGCTTTCTTT.

The rearrangement joins TRBV6-5 to TRBJ2-1, with 9 positions matching TRBD1. From germline, CDR1 is MNHEY and CDR2 SVGAGI. The CDR3 covers 13 residues. Trimming removed 6 bases from V and 8 bases from J; junction bases left unmatched: 5. The CDR3 region is CASSPTGGDEQFF. CDR3 sequence (DNA): TGTGCCAGCAGCCCGACAGGGGGGGATGAGCAGTTCTTC.

The chain couples TRBV3-1 (or the pseudogene TRBV3-2) to TRBJ1-4; TRBD1 aligns across 8 bases. This CDR3 comprises 16 residues. V was pared by 5 bases and J by 8 bases, with 13 bases of the junction left unmatched. Germline assignment: CDR1 LGHDT and CDR2 YNNKEL (reference sequence). CDR3 loop: CASSARRTGKLEKLFF. The CDR3 DNA reads as TGTGCCAGCAGCGCCAGAAGGACAGGGAAGCTAGAAAAACTGTTTTTT.

This chain links TRBV4-3 with TRBJ2-3, with 7 bases fitting TRBD2. CDR3 size: 16 residues. From germline, CDR1 is LGHNA and CDR2 YSLEER. V lost 3 bases to trimming and J lost 0 bases; unmatched junction nucleotides: 6. The CDR3 coding sequence is TGCGCCAGCAGCCATCTAGCGGATATGAGCACAGATACGCAGTATTTT. Amino acids: CASSHLADMSTDTQYF.

This chain uses TRBV5-4 with TRBJ2-3; 10 nucleotides line up with TRBD2. V lost 1 base, J lost 3 bases, and 5 bases stayed unmatched. Germline CDR1 is SGHNT and CDR2 is YYREEE (reference sequence). The CDR3 spans 16 residues. The CDR3 DNA reads TGTGCCAGCAGCTTGTACAGCGGGGGGGGTACAGATACGCAGTATTTT. Amino acids: CASSLYSGGGTDTQYF.

This chain connects TRBV4-3 to TRBJ1-6; D remains unclear. This CDR3 has 18 residues. In germline, CDR1 is LGHNA, CDR2 YSLEER. With 0 bases removed from V and 4 bases from J, the gap between germline ends came to 16 bases. As DNA, the CDR3 is TGCGCCAGCAGCCAAGATCAAGGTGGAGGGCGGTATAATTCACCCCTCCACTTT. Translated, it gives CASSQDQGGGRYNSPLHF.